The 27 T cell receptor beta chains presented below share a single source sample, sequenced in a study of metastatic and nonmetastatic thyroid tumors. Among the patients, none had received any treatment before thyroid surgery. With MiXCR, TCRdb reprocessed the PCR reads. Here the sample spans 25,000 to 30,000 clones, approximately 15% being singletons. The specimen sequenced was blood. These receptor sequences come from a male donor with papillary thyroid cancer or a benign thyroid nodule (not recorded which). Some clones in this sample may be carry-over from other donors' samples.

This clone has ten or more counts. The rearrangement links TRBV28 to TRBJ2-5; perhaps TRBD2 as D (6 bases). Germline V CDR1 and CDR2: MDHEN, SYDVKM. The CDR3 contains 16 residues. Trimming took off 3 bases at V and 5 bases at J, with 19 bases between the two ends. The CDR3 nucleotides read TGTGCCAGCAGTTTTCAGGACTATGTGGAGAGGGAGACCCAGTACTTC. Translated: CASSFQDYVERETQYF.

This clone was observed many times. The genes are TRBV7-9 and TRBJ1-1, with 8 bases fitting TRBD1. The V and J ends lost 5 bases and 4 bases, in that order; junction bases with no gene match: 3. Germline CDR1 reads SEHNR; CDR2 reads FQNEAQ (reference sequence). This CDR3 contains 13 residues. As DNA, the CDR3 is TGTGCCAGCAGCCAACAGGGGGGCACTGAAGCTTTCTTT. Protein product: CASSQQGGTEAFF.

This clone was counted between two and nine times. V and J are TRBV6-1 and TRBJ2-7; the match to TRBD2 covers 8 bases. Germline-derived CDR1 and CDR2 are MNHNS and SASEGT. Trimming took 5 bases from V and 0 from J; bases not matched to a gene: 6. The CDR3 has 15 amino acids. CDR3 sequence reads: CASSLTSVSSYEQYF. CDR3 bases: TGTGCCAGCAGTTTGACTAGCGTGAGCTCCTACGAGCAGTACTTC.

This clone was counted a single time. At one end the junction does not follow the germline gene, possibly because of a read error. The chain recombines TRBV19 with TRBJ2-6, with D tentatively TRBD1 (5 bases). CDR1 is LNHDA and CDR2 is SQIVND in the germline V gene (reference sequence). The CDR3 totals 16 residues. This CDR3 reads CASSIRSASGANFLTF. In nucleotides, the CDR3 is TGTGCCAGTAGTATAAGGTCGGCCTCTGGGGCCAACTTCCTGACTTTC.

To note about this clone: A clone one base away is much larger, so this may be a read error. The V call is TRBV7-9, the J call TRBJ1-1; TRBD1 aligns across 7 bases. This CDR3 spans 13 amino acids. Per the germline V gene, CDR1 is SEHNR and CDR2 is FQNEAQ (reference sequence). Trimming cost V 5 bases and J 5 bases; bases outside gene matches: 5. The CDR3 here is CASSPGGWTEAFF. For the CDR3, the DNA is TGTGCCAGCAGCCCAGGGGGGTGGACTGAAGCTTTCTTT.

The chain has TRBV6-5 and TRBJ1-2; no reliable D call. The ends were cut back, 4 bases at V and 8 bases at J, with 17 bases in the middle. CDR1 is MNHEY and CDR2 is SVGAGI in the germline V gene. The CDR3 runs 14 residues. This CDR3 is CASSFRREGKGYTF. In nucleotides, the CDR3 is TGTGCCAGCAGTTTCCGGCGGGAGGGAAAAGGCTACACCTTC.

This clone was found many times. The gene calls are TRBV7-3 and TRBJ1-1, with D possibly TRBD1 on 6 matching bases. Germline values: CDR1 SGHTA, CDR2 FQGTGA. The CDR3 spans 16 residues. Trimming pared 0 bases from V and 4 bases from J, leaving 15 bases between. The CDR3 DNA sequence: TGTGCCAGCAGCTTAACGCCAGTCGGAGGGGGCACTGAAGCTTTCTTT. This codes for CASSLTPVGGGTEAFF.

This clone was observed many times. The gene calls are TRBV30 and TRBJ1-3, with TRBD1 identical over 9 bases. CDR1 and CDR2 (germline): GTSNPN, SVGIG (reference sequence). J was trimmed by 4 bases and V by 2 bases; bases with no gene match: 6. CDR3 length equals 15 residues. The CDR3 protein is CAWSKTTGGGNTIYF. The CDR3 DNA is TGTGCCTGGAGTAAAACGACAGGGGGAGGAAACACCATATATTTT. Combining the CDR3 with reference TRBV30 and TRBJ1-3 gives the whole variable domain SQTIHQWPATLVQPVGSPLSLECTVEGTSNPNLYWYRQAAGRGLQLLFYSVGIGQISSEVPQNLSASRPQDRQFILSSKKLLLSDSGFYLCAWSKTTGGGNTIYFGEGSWLTVV.

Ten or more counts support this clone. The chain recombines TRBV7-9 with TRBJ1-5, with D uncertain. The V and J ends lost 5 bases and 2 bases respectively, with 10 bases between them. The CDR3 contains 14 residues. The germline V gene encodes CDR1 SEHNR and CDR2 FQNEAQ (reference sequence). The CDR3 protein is CASSHSVGNQPQHF. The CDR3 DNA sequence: TGTGCCAGCAGCCATTCAGTAGGCAATCAGCCCCAGCATTTT. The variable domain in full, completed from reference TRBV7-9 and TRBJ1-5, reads DTGVSQNPRHKITKRGQNVTFRCDPISEHNRLYWYRQTLGQGPEFLTYFQNEAQLEKSRLLSDRFSAERPKGSFSTLEIQRTEQGDSAMYLCASSHSVGNQPQHFGDGTRLSIL.

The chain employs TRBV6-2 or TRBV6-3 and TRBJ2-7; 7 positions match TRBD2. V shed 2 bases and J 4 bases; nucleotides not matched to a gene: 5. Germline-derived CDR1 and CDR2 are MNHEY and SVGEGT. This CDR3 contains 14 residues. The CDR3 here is CASSYIGGSYEQYF. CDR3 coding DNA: TGTGCCAGCAGTTACATCGGCGGGAGTTACGAGCAGTACTTC.

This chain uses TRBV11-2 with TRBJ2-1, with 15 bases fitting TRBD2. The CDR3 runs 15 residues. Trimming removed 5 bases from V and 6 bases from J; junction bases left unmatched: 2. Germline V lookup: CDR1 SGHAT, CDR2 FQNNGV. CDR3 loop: CASSQGLAGGNEQFF. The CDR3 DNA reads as TGTGCCAGCAGCCAGGGACTAGCGGGAGGCAATGAGCAGTTCTTC.

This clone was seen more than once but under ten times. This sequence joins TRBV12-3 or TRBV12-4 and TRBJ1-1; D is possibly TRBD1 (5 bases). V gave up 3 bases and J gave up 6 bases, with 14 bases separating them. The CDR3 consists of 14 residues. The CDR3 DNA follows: TGTGCCAGCAGTTTGGGGACGAGGATCGCTGAAGCTTTCTTT. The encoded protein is CASSLGTRIAEAFF.

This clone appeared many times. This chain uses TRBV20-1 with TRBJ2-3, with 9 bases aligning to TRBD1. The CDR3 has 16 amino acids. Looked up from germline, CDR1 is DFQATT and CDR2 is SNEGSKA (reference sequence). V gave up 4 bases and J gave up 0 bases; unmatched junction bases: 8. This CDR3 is CSATQGTGSSTDTQYF. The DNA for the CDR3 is TGCAGTGCTACCCAAGGGACAGGGTCCAGCACAGATACGCAGTATTTT.

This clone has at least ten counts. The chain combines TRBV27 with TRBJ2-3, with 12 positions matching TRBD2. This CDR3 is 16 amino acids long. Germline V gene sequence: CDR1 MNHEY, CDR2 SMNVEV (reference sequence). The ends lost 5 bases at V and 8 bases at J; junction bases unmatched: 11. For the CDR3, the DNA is TGTGCCAGCAGTCCCCTAGCGGGAGGGGGCTATGGTACGCAGTATTTT. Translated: CASSPLAGGGYGTQYF.

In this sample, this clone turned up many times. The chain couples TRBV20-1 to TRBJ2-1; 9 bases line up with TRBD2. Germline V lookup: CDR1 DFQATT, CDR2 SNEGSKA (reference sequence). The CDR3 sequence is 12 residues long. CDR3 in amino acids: CRWAGGSDEQFF. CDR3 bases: TGCAGGTGGGCGGGGGGGAGCGATGAGCAGTTCTTC.

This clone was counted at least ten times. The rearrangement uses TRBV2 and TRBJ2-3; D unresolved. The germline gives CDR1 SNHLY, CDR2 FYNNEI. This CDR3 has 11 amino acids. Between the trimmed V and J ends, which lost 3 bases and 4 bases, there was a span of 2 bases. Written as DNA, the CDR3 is TGTGCCAGCAGTGAGCCAGATACGCAGTATTTT. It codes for CASSEPDTQYF.

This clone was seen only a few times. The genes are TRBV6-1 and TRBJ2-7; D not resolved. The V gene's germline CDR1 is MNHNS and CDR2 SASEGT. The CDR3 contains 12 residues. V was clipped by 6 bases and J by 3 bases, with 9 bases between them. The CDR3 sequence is CASRAPLYEQYF. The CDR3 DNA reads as TGTGCCAGCAGGGCCCCCCTCTACGAGCAGTACTTC.

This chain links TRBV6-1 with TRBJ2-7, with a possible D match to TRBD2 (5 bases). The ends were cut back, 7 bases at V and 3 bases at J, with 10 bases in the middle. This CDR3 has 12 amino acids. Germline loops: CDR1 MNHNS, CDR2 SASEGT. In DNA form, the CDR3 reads TGTGCCAGCACGGAGGCCCGCTACGAGCAGTACTTC. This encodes CASTEARYEQYF.

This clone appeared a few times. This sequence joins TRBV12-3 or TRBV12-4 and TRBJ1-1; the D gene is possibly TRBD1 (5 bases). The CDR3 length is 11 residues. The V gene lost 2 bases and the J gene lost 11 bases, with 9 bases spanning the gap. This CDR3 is CASSLLGVAFF. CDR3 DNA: TGTGCCAGCAGTTTACTGGGGGTGGCTTTCTTT.

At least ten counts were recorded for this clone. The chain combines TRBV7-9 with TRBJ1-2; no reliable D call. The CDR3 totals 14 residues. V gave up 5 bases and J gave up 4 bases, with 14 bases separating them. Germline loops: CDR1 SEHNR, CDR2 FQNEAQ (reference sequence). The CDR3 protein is CASSPDRTFYGYTF. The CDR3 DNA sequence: TGTGCCAGCAGCCCCGATCGGACGTTCTATGGCTACACCTTC.

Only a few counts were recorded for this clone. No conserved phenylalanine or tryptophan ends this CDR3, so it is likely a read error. In DNA, the CDR3 is TGCGCCAGCAGCTTGGAGGGGGTAGGCACTGAAGCTTTCCTT. It translates to CASSLEGVGTEAFL. The chain links TRBV5-1 to TRBJ1-1; TRBD1 is a possible D gene (6 bases). CDR3 length equals 14 residues. The germline CDR1 and CDR2 sequences are SGHRS and YFSETQ. V was shortened by 0 bases and J by 4 bases, with 10 bases between the two germline ends.

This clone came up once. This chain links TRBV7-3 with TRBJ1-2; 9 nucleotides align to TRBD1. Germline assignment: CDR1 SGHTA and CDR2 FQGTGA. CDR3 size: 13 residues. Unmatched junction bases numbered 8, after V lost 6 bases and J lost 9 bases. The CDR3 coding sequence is TGTGCCAGCAGACCGTTGACAGGGGGTAGCTACACCTTC. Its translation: CASRPLTGGSYTF.

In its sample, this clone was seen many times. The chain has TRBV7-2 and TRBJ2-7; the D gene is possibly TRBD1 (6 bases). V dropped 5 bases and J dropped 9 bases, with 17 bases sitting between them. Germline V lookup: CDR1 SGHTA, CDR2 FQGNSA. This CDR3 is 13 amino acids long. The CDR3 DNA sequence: TGTGCCAGCAGCCCCCACCAAGGGGGTTGGCAGTACTTC. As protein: CASSPHQGGWQYF. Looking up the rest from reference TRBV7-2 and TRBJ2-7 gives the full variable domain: GAGVSQSPSNKVTEKGKDVELRCDPISGHTALYWYRQSLGQGLEFLIYFQGNSAPDKSGLPSDRFSAERTGGSVSTLTIQRTQQEDSAVYLCASSPHQGGWQYFGPGTRLTVT.

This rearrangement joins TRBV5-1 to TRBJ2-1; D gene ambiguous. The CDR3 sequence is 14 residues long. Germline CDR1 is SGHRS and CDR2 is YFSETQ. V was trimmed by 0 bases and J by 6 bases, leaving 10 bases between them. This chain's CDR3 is CASSLGSPINEQFF. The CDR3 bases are TGCGCCAGCAGCTTGGGGAGTCCTATCAATGAGCAGTTCTTC.

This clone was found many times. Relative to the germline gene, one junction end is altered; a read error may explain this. CDR3 amino acids: CASNEGQGPHEPQHF. The CDR3 coding sequence is TGTGCCAGCAATGAAGGACAGGGACCTCATGAGCCCCAGCATTTT. V is TRBV6-1 and J is TRBJ1-5; 8 bases are a match to TRBD1. Germline CDR1 MNHNS, CDR2 SASEGT. This CDR3 region has 15 residues.

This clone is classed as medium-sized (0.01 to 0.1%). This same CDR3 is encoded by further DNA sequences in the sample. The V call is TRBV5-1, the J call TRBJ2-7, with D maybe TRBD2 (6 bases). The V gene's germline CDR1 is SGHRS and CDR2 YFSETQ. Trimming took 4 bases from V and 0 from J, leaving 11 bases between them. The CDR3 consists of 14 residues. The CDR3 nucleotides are TGCGCCAGCAGCCCCGGGACTGGCTCCTACGAGCAGTACTTC. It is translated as CASSPGTGSYEQYF. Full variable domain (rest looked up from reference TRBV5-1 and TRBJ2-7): KAGVTQTPRYLIKTRGQQVTLSCSPISGHRSVSWYQQTPGQGLQFLFEYFSETQRNKGNFPGRFSGRQFSNSRSEMNVSTLELGDSALYLCASSPGTGSYEQYFGPGTRLTVT.

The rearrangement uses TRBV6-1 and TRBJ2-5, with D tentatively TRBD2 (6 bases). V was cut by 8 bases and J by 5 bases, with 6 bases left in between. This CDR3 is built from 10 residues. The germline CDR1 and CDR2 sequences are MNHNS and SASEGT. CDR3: CASGTETQYF. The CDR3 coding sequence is TGTGCCAGCGGGACTGAGACCCAGTACTTC.